This is a list of T cell receptor beta chains from one sample in a study of blood T cell repertoires in COVID-19. Some clones are missing from TCRdb's copy, which holds only in-frame ones; the method was immunoSEQ multiplex PCR. The repertoire consists of 350,000 to 400,000 clones, with 88% occurring once and the leading ten covering around 0.95%. Sequenced sample: PBMCs or T cells enriched from blood (not recorded which). The receptors originated from a woman in her 30s with acute COVID-19. Both conserved end residues are part of each CDR3. Fields, in order: D gene, clone size, J gene, V gene, CDR3 protein, CDR3 DNA. The D gene is left open where the match is weak. A clone size is listed for some rows: how often the clone was seen (once, few, many), or a class if it is expanded.

TRBD1,.,TRBJ1-1,TRBV27,CASSLSGTGMNTEAFF,TGTGCCAGCAGTTTATCAGGGACAGGGATGAACACTGAAGCTTTCTTT
.,.,TRBJ2-7,TRBV5-1,CASSLDEAAAGSYEQYF,TGCGCCAGCAGCTTGGACGAGGCAGCGGCCGGCTCCTACGAGCAGTACTTC
.,.,TRBJ2-1,TRBV7-3,CASSFSRDTYNEQFF,TGTGCCAGCAGCTTTTCCCGGGACACCTACAATGAGCAGTTCTTC
TRBD1,.,TRBJ2-5,TRBV7-3,CASAKGAQETQYF,TGTGCCAGTGCCAAGGGGGCTCAAGAGACCCAGTACTTC
.,.,TRBJ2-2,TRBV15,CATSRRGSGELFF,TGTGCCACCAGCAGACGGGGGTCCGGGGAGCTGTTTTTT
.,.,TRBJ2-2,TRBV18,CASSPPRTMLTGELFF,TGTGCCAGCTCACCACCGAGGACTATGCTTACCGGGGAGCTGTTTTTT
TRBD1,.,TRBJ1-2,TRBV19,CATSRDRVDGYTF,TGTGCCACGAGTCGGGACAGGGTTGATGGCTACACCTTC
TRBD1,.,TRBJ2-7,TRBV2,CASKQGMSYEQYF,TGTGCCAGCAAACAGGGGATGTCCTACGAGCAGTACTTC
.,once,TRBJ1-5,TRBV2,CASSPRGKGNQPQHF,TGTGCCAGCAGTCCTAGGGGTAAGGGCAATCAGCCCCAGCATTTT
.,.,TRBJ1-1,TRBV7-9,CASSLEGGGYTEAFF,TGTGCCAGCAGCTTAGAAGGGGGTGGGTACACTGAAGCTTTCTTT
TRBD2,.,TRBJ2-5,TRBV13,CASSLDGGRETQYF,TGTGCCAGCAGCTTAGACGGGGGGAGGGAGACCCAGTACTTC
TRBD2,.,TRBJ2-3,TRBV10-1,CASSRTSGDTDTQYF,TGCGCCAGCTCCCGGACTAGCGGGGACACAGATACGCAGTATTTT
.,.,TRBJ1-4,TRBV18,CASSRTLGATNEKLFF,TGTGCCAGCTCACGCACGCTCGGTGCAACTAATGAAAAACTGTTTTTT
.,.,TRBJ1-5,TRBV2,CASSVGSDQHF,TGTGCCAGCAGTGTGGGGAGTGACCAGCATTTT
TRBD2,.,TRBJ2-3,TRBV9,CASSPLAGVSDTQYF,TGTGCCAGCAGCCCGCTAGCGGGGGTTTCAGATACGCAGTATTTT
.,.,TRBJ1-4,TRBV24-1,CATSDLTGGNEKLFF,TGTGCCACCAGTGATTTAACGGGGGGGAATGAAAAACTGTTTTTT
TRBD1,.,TRBJ2-7,TRBV13,CASSNRGQSYEQYF,TGTGCCAGCAGCAACAGGGGGCAAAGCTACGAGCAGTACTTC
.,.,TRBJ2-7,TRBV11-2,CASSHRESYEQYF,TGTGCCAGCAGCCACAGGGAATCCTACGAGCAGTACTTC
TRBD1,few,TRBJ2-3,TRBV5-1,CASSYRTGEVTDTQYF,TGCGCCAGCAGCTATCGGACAGGGGAAGTAACAGATACGCAGTATTTT
TRBD1,.,TRBJ1-4,TRBV6-2/TRBV6-3,CASSWPPGQGDEKLFF,TGTGCCAGCAGTTGGCCGCCGGGACAGGGGGATGAAAAACTGTTTTTT
TRBD2,.,TRBJ2-1,TRBV27,CASSFSTSRVYEQFF,TGTGCCAGCAGTTTCTCGACTAGCCGGGTTTACGAGCAGTTCTTC
.,.,TRBJ1-3,TRBV5-1,CASTLLGGNSGNTIYF,TGCGCCAGCACCCTACTCGGCGGGAACTCTGGAAACACCATATATTTT
.,.,TRBJ1-1,TRBV29-1,CSVEDSHTEAFF,TGCAGCGTTGAAGACTCTCACACTGAAGCTTTCTTT
TRBD1,.,TRBJ1-4,TRBV11-2,CASSSTGNEKLFF,TGTGCCAGCAGCTCGACAGGGAATGAAAAACTGTTTTTT
TRBD1,.,TRBJ2-7,TRBV10-3,CAISDRGQGSGEQYF,TGTGCCATCAGTGACCGGGGACAGGGGTCGGGCGAGCAGTACTTC
TRBD2,.,TRBJ2-7,TRBV6-2/TRBV6-3,CASSRTSGASYEQYF,TGTGCCAGCAGTAGAACTAGCGGGGCCTCCTACGAGCAGTACTTC
.,.,TRBJ2-2,TRBV7-2,CASSLWGGQNTGELFF,TGTGCCAGCAGCTTATGGGGGGGCCAGAACACCGGGGAGCTGTTTTTT
TRBD2,.,TRBJ2-1,TRBV7-8,CASSLGASGGYNEQFF,TGTGCCAGCAGCCTAGGTGCTAGCGGGGGCTACAATGAGCAGTTCTTC
.,.,TRBJ1-1,TRBV2,CASREPGHRNTEAFF,TGTGCCAGCAGAGAGCCGGGACATCGAAACACTGAAGCTTTCTTT
.,.,TRBJ1-2,TRBV3-1/TRBV3-2,CASSQEVGRVAGRNGYTF,TGTGCCAGCAGCCAAGAAGTGGGGCGGGTGGCGGGGCGGAATGGCTACACCTTC
.,few,TRBJ2-3,TRBV18,CASAPGQSTDTQYF,TGTGCCAGCGCGCCGGGACAAAGCACAGATACGCAGTATTTT
.,.,TRBJ1-1,TRBV10-3,CAISRTGNTEAFF,TGTGCCATCAGCCGGACTGGGAACACTGAAGCTTTCTTT
TRBD1,.,TRBJ1-1,TRBV29-1,CSVEGGQGPTEAFF,TGCAGCGTTGAAGGGGGACAGGGGCCCACTGAAGCTTTCTTT
.,.,TRBJ2-7,TRBV7-2,CASRAGYEQYF,TGTGCCAGCAGGGCGGGATACGAGCAGTACTTC
.,.,TRBJ1-2,TRBV29-1,CSADRNYGYTF,TGCAGCGCCGACAGGAACTATGGCTACACCTTC
TRBD2,.,TRBJ2-3,TRBV5-1,CASSLGLAGGLDTQYF,TGCGCCAGCAGCTTGGGACTAGCGGGGGGCCTAGATACGCAGTATTTT
.,once,TRBJ1-2,TRBV18,CASSPAPGPYGYTF,TGTGCCAGCTCACCAGCCCCAGGGCCCTATGGCTACACCTTC
TRBD1,.,TRBJ1-2,TRBV5-1,CASSLVAGGDYGYTF,TGCGCCAGCAGCTTGGTGGCAGGGGGCGACTATGGCTACACCTTC
.,.,TRBJ2-1,TRBV24-1,CATSASQAVSYNEQFF,TGTGCCACCAGTGCCTCTCAAGCGGTCTCCTACAATGAGCAGTTCTTC
TRBD2,.,TRBJ2-1,TRBV7-8,CASSHLLASGGLQGGNEQFF,TGTGCCAGCAGCCACCTACTGGCTAGCGGGGGGCTACAGGGGGGCAATGAGCAGTTCTTC
.,.,TRBJ2-1,TRBV30,CAWSVIAAYNEQFF,TGTGCCTGGAGTGTTATAGCGGCATACAATGAGCAGTTCTTC
TRBD1,.,TRBJ1-2,TRBV4-3,CASSPKLWTGGALYGYTF,TGCGCCAGCAGCCCTAAACTCTGGACAGGGGGCGCTTTGTATGGCTACACCTTC
.,.,TRBJ1-2,TRBV7-9,CASSLSSYGYTF,TGTGCCAGCAGCTTATCGAGCTATGGCTACACCTTC
.,once,TRBJ2-7,TRBV6-1,CASSEGTPDYYEQYF,TGTGCCAGCAGTGAAGGGACCCCTGACTACTACGAGCAGTACTTC
.,.,TRBJ1-5,TRBV14,CASSQAGFGPQHF,TGTGCCAGCAGCCAGGCGGGATTCGGCCCCCAGCATTTT
.,.,TRBJ1-2,TRBV2,CASSETPRGAFGYGYTF,TGTGCCAGCAGTGAAACCCCCCGGGGGGCGTTTGGCTATGGCTACACCTTC
.,few,TRBJ2-1,TRBV10-2,CASSEPRANEQFF,TGCGCCAGCAGTGAGCCGAGGGCCAATGAGCAGTTCTTC
TRBD1,few,TRBJ1-1,TRBV6-5,CASSPAGGLTEAFF,TGTGCCAGCAGCCCCGCAGGGGGGCTCACTGAAGCTTTCTTT
.,many,TRBJ2-6,TRBV19,CASSIDRGSGANVLTF,TGTGCCAGTAGTATAGATAGGGGGTCTGGGGCCAACGTCCTGACTTTC
.,.,TRBJ2-7,TRBV6-5,CASSSGAYSYEQYF,TGTGCCAGCAGTTCAGGTGCCTACTCCTACGAGCAGTACTTC
.,.,TRBJ1-4,TRBV15,CATSRGVESGKLFF,TGTGCCACCAGCAGAGGCGTGGAATCGGGGAAACTGTTTTTT
TRBD1,.,TRBJ1-1,TRBV6-9,CASSYDRGGTEAFF,TGTGCCAGCAGTTACGACAGGGGGGGAACTGAAGCTTTCTTT
.,once,TRBJ1-1,TRBV12-3/TRBV12-4,CASIRGSGTEAFF,TGTGCCAGCATCCGGGGATCCGGGACTGAAGCTTTCTTT
.,.,TRBJ2-3,TRBV5-4,CASSLTGLGDTQYF,TGTGCCAGCAGCTTGACTGGCCTCGGGGATACGCAGTATTTT
.,once,TRBJ1-6,TRBV7-9,CASSLARQGRSYNSPLHF,TGTGCCAGCAGCTTAGCCCGACAAGGCCGGTCCTATAATTCACCCCTCCACTTT
TRBD1,.,TRBJ2-7,TRBV29-1,CSVKTGVDEQYF,TGCAGCGTAAAAACAGGGGTCGACGAGCAGTACTTC
.,once,TRBJ1-1,TRBV2,CASRGGLAEAFF,TGTGCCAGCAGGGGGGGTTTGGCTGAAGCTTTCTTT
.,.,TRBJ2-7,TRBV7-3,CASSSRGGAPGNEQYF,TGTGCCAGCAGCTCTCGTGGGGGGGCCCCAGGTAACGAGCAGTACTTC
.,.,TRBJ1-6,TRBV7-9,CASSRGGSPLHF,TGTGCCAGCAGCCGGGGAGGGTCACCCCTCCACTTT
.,.,TRBJ1-3,TRBV19,CASSITGLKGNTIYF,TGTGCCAGTAGTATAACAGGATTGAAAGGAAACACCATATATTTT